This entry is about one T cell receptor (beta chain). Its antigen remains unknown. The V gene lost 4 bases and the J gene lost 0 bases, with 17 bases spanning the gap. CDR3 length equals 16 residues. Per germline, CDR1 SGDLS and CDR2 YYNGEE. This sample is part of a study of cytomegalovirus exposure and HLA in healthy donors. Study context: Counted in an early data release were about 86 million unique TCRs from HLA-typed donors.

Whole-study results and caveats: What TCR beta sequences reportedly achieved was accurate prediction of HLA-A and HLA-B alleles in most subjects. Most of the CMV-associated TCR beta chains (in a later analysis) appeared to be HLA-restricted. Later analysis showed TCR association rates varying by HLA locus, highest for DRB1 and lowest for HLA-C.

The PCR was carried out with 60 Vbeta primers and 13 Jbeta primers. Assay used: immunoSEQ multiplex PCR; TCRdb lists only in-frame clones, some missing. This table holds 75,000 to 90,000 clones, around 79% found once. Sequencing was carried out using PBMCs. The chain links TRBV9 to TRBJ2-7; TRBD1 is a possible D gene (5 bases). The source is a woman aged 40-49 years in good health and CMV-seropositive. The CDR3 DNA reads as TGTGCCAGCAGCCCGACGATGGGGCAGACCTCCTACGAGCAGTACTTC. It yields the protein CASSPTMGQTSYEQYF.